This T cell receptor (beta chain) was recorded in a study of identical twins. The CDR3 runs to 16 residues. The V gene's germline CDR1 is PRHDT and CDR2 FYEKMQ (reference sequence). Trimming shortened V by 5 bases and J by 1 base, and 14 bases separated the two germline ends. Concerning this clonotype: The antigen remains unidentified.

Healthy Caucasians alone served as donors. General study results and limits: Zero-insertion findings could be partly confounded by invariant cells (MAIT and iNKT cells). While abundant cord blood beta clonotypes carried fewer insertions, memory repertoires showed no such pattern.

Template switching supplied a universal primer site; unique molecular identifiers were carried on the cDNA. TCRdb processed the 5' RACE reads anew with MiXCR; each CDR3 protein has one entry. The sample holds around 1.7 million distinct CDR3 sequences, roughly 35% seen once. The gene calls are TRBV13 and TRBJ2-2; D unresolved. Sequences were obtained from cord blood. The clonotype originates from a newborn girl in good health. CDR3 region: CASSPVDYWNTGELFF. CDR3 DNA: TGTGCCAGCAGCCCCGTGGATTACTGGAACACCGGGGAGCTGTTTTTT.